This T cell receptor beta chain was sequenced in a study of Graves' ophthalmopathy and Graves' hyperthyroidism. In this sample, this clonotype turned up a few times. CDR3 length: 15 residues. The germline V gene has CDR1 DFQATT and CDR2 SNEGSKA (reference sequence). Trimming left V 2 bases short and J 3 bases short, with 17 bases between. TCR beta CDR3 amplification used RNA transcripts. An opening RT-PCR round employed HTBI primers and preceded a second-round multiplex PCR. TCRdb re-called the multiplex PCR reads with MiXCR, one entry per CDR3 protein. The sample lists about 700,000 distinct CDR3 sequences, 35% to 50% seen once, with 44% in the top ten. Other autoimmune diseases, uncontrolled infections, pregnancy and lactation each led to patient exclusion.

Sequenced sample: peripheral blood. This clonotype originated in an adult man with Graves' ophthalmopathy. The V gene is TRBV20-1, the J gene TRBJ2-7; D possibly matches TRBD1 or TRBD2 (6 bases each). CDR3 residues: CSARRTPGADYEQYF. The CDR3 DNA reads TGCAGTGCTAGACGCACACCGGGGGCTGACTACGAGCAGTACTTC.